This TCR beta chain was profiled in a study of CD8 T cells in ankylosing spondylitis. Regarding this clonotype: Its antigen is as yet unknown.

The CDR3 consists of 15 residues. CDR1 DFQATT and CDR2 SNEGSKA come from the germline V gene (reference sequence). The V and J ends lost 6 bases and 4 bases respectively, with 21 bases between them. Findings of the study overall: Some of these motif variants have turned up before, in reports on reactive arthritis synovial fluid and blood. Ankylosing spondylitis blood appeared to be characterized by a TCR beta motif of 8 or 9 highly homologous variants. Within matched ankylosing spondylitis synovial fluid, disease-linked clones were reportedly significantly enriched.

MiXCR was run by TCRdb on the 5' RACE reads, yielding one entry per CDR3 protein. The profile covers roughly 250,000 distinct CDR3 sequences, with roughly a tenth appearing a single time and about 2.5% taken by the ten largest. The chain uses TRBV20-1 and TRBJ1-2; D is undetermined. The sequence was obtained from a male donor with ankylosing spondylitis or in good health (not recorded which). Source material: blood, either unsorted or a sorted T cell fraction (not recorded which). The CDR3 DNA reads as TGCAGTGCGCTCGCCCCGACCGGCCTCCCCTATGGCTACACCTTC. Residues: CSALAPTGLPYGYTF.